This is a list of T cell receptor beta chains from one sample in a study of cytomegalovirus exposure and HLA in healthy donors. TCRdb's table, derived via immunoSEQ multiplex PCR, lists solely in-frame clones and lacks some. The table shows about 120,000 clones, with around 77% occurring only once. The sequencing sample was made of PBMCs. The source is a man between 18 and 35 years old in good health and CMV-seropositive. The CDR3 runs from the conserved cysteine through the conserved F or W. Each record gives: D gene, V gene, J gene, clone size, CDR3 DNA, CDR3 protein. D genes are given only for firm matches. Expanded clones get a size class; other rows say once, few or many, or leave the size out.

NA	TRBV7-9	TRBJ1-5	NA	TGTGCCAGCAGCTCCGGGGTGGCCCAGCCCCAGCATTTT	CASSSGVAQPQHF
TRBD1	TRBV7-7	TRBJ2-7	few	TGTGCTAGCAGCGCTCACCGGGACAGCTCCTACGAGCAGTACTTC	CASSAHRDSSYEQYF
TRBD1	TRBV11-2	TRBJ1-3	few	TGTGCCAGCATGCCAGGGGGCGCTTATGGAAACACCATATATTTT	CASMPGGAYGNTIYF
TRBD1	TRBV9	TRBJ2-7	NA	TGTGCCAGCAGTGGGACAGGGTCTTCCTACGAGCAGTACTTC	CASSGTGSSYEQYF
TRBD2	TRBV4-1	TRBJ2-5	NA	TGCGCCAGCAGCCGGGGGACTAGCGAGGAGACCCAGTACTTC	CASSRGTSEETQYF
NA	TRBV6-1	TRBJ1-5	NA	TGTGCCAGCATGACCTGGGGCCCCCAATTTGATGCCCAGCATTTT	CASMTWGPQFDAQHF
NA	TRBV11-3	TRBJ2-2	NA	TGTGCCAGCACCTACAGGGTTGCTGGGGAGCTGTTTTTT	CASTYRVAGELFF
NA	TRBV7-9	TRBJ1-1	NA	TGTGCCGTAGGTCAGGGGTCGGTCGTAACTGAAGCTTTCTTT	CAVGQGSVVTEAFF
TRBD2	TRBV11-2	TRBJ2-1	NA	TGTGCCAGCAGCTCCGTAGCGGGGGGGCCCCTGAATGAGCAGTTCTTC	CASSSVAGGPLNEQFF
NA	TRBV7-8	TRBJ1-5	NA	TGTGCCAGCAGCGGCGGGGGGGCGGGGGCGCTGAATCAGCCCCAGCATTTT	CASSGGGAGALNQPQHF
NA	TRBV28	TRBJ2-4	NA	TGTGCCAGCAGGGGGGGGGACAGGTTGGGGAACATTCAGTACTTC	CASRGGDRLGNIQYF
TRBD2	TRBV4-1	TRBJ2-4	NA	TGCGCCAGCAGCCAAGTCGCCGCTGCTGGGACTAGCGGGAGAGGGCACATTCAGTACTTC	CASSQVAAAGTSGRGHIQYF
NA	TRBV5-1	TRBJ1-6	NA	TGCGCCAGCAGCTTGGGAGGGACGGGGGTTGATTCACCCCTCCACTTT	CASSLGGTGVDSPLHF
TRBD1	TRBV2	TRBJ2-2	once	TGTGCCAGCAGTTATCCCACCGGGACAGCGAACACCGGGGAGCTGTTTTTT	CASSYPTGTANTGELFF
TRBD1	TRBV11-2	TRBJ1-2	NA	TGTGCCAGCAGCTTAGGCGGGACAGTATCCTATGGCTACACCTTC	CASSLGGTVSYGYTF
NA	TRBV6-5	TRBJ1-6	NA	TGTGCCAGCGGGGTTGGGACACCAAGAAATTCACCCCTCCACTTT	CASGVGTPRNSPLHF
TRBD1	TRBV15	TRBJ2-7	NA	TGTGCCACCAGCAGGGACAGGGGGCTCGGCGAGCAGTACTTC	CATSRDRGLGEQYF
TRBD1	TRBV10-2	TRBJ2-6	few	TGCGCCAGCAGAGAACGGGACAGCCCTGGGGCCAACGTCCTGACTTTC	CASRERDSPGANVLTF
TRBD1	TRBV5-1	TRBJ1-5	NA	TGCGCCAGCAGCGTGGGTACAGGGGATCAGCCCCAGCATTTT	CASSVGTGDQPQHF
TRBD2	TRBV6-1	TRBJ2-1	NA	TGTGCCAGCAGTGAATCCGAGACTAGCGGGCGAGGGCAGTTCTTC	CASSESETSGRGQFF
TRBD2	TRBV30	TRBJ2-7	once	TGTGCCTGGAGTGTACTCCCACTAGCGGCTCACTACGAGCAGTACTTC	CAWSVLPLAAHYEQYF
TRBD1	TRBV12-5	TRBJ1-1	once	TGTGCTAGTGGTTTGAATATTGACAGGGGAACTGAAGCTTTCTTT	CASGLNIDRGTEAFF
NA	TRBV6-5	TRBJ2-6	NA	TGTGCCAGCAGTTACCAGGGAACTGGGGCCAACGTCCTGACTTTC	CASSYQGTGANVLTF
TRBD1	TRBV27	TRBJ1-2	NA	TGTGCCAGCAGTTCATTACAGGGGGCGGACTATGGCTACACCTTC	CASSSLQGADYGYTF
NA	TRBV19	TRBJ1-2	NA	TGTGCCAGTAACCAGGTTGGGTCTAACTATGGCTACACCTTC	CASNQVGSNYGYTF
TRBD1	TRBV2	TRBJ2-1	NA	TGTGCCAGCAGTGATGGGGACAGGGGCAACAATGAGCAGTTCTTC	CASSDGDRGNNEQFF
TRBD1	TRBV7-9	TRBJ1-1	few	TGTGCCAGCAGCTCCCCAGGGGGCACTGAAGCTTTCTTT	CASSSPGGTEAFF
TRBD2	TRBV7-3	TRBJ2-5	NA	TGTGCCAGCAGCGTCCTAGCGGGAACGTTGGAGACCCAGTACTTC	CASSVLAGTLETQYF
TRBD1	TRBV5-6	TRBJ2-3	NA	TGTGCCAGCAGCGACGGGACAGGGGGCACAGATACGCAGTATTTT	CASSDGTGGTDTQYF
NA	TRBV30	TRBJ1-1	NA	TGTGCCTGGGCTGCGGGCCTAGGCCCCACTGAAGCTTTCTTT	CAWAAGLGPTEAFF
NA	TRBV4-1	TRBJ2-3	NA	TGCGCCAGCACTCTAAGGGGCGGGGGCCCAGATACGCAGTATTTT	CASTLRGGGPDTQYF
NA	TRBV5-8	TRBJ1-1	NA	TGTGCCAGCAGGTTACAGGGATTTGAAGCTTTCTTT	CASRLQGFEAFF
NA	TRBV9	TRBJ1-4	NA	TGTGCCAGCAGCGTAGGGACAGCTCCAACTAATGAAAAACTGTTTTTT	CASSVGTAPTNEKLFF
TRBD2	TRBV6-4	TRBJ2-2	once	TGTGCCAGCAGTGACGGGACTAGCGGGACCGGGGAGCTGTTTTTT	CASSDGTSGTGELFF
NA	TRBV15	TRBJ2-2	NA	TGTGCCACCAGACGACTAAACGCGAACACCGGGGAGCTGTTTTTT	CATRRLNANTGELFF
TRBD1	TRBV27	TRBJ2-7	NA	TGTGCCAGCAGTTCACCGACAGGGGACGAGCAGTACTTC	CASSSPTGDEQYF
TRBD1	TRBV5-1	TRBJ1-3	NA	TGCGCCAGCGGCCGAACAGGGGGAAAGGACACCATATATTTT	CASGRTGGKDTIYF
NA	TRBV5-5	TRBJ1-1	few	TGTGCCAGCAGCTTGGTGGCGGTGATGAACACTGAAGCTTTCTTT	CASSLVAVMNTEAFF
TRBD1	TRBV7-9	TRBJ1-5	NA	TGTGCCAGCAGCTCGACAGGGGGCCTCAATCAGCCCCAGCATTTT	CASSSTGGLNQPQHF
NA	TRBV7-6	TRBJ1-6	NA	TGTGCCACCACCCGGGACACTAATTCACCCCTCCACTTT	CATTRDTNSPLHF
TRBD1	TRBV18	TRBJ1-1	NA	TGTGCCAGCTCAACAGGGGGCACTGAAGCTTTCTTT	CASSTGGTEAFF
TRBD1	TRBV5-6	TRBJ1-2	NA	TGTGCCAGCAGCTTCTGGAGGACAGGGGATTTCAACTATGGCTACACCTTC	CASSFWRTGDFNYGYTF
NA	TRBV10-1	TRBJ1-1	once	TGCGCCACCCACATTGTGTTCATGAACACTGAAGCTTTCTTT	CATHIVFMNTEAFF
TRBD2	TRBV4-1	TRBJ2-1	NA	TGCGCCAGCAGCTTCCGGGGGGAACTAGCGGGGGCCGGGTTTAATGAGCAGTTCTTC	CASSFRGELAGAGFNEQFF
NA	TRBV29-1	TRBJ2-3	NA	TGCAGCGCCTCGGGAGATACGCAGTATTTT	CSASGDTQYF
NA	TRBV7-2	TRBJ2-7	NA	TGTGCCAGCAGCCTTTTAGCACAGGCACACTACGAGCAGTACTTC	CASSLLAQAHYEQYF
NA	TRBV4-1	TRBJ1-2	NA	TGCGCCAGCAGCCAAGATGCGGGTACACTTAACTATGGCTACACCTTC	CASSQDAGTLNYGYTF
NA	TRBV6-4	TRBJ2-2	NA	TGTGCCAGCAGTGAAGGGGGAGCGAACACCGGGGAGCTGTTTTTT	CASSEGGANTGELFF
TRBD2	TRBV5-4	TRBJ2-5	NA	TGTGCCAGCAGCCCTCCTAGCGGGCACCAAGAGACCCAGTACTTC	CASSPPSGHQETQYF
NA	TRBV4-1	TRBJ1-2	NA	TGCGCCAGCAGCCAAGAGGTTCAGGAGGTCTATGGCTACACCTTC	CASSQEVQEVYGYTF
NA	TRBV27	TRBJ2-7	NA	TGTGCCAGCAACCTCCGGGGGAGCGACGAGCAGTACTTC	CASNLRGSDEQYF
NA	TRBV5-1	TRBJ2-2	once	TGCGCCAGCAGCCTTATATCGACAGAGAACACCGGGGAGCTGTTTTTT	CASSLISTENTGELFF
NA	TRBV28	TRBJ1-2	NA	TGTGCCAGCAGTTTCCCCCTGGCGGGGGGCGCCCATGGCTACACCTTC	CASSFPLAGGAHGYTF
TRBD2	TRBV25-1	TRBJ2-1	once	TGTGCCAGCAGAGGGACTAGCAGTTACAATGAGCAGTTCTTC	CASRGTSSYNEQFF
TRBD2	TRBV7-3	TRBJ2-1	NA	TGTGCCAGCAGCTCCGGACTAGCGGGGGCCTACAATGAGCAGTTCTTC	CASSSGLAGAYNEQFF
TRBD1	TRBV5-1	TRBJ2-5	NA	TGCGCCAGCAGCTTGGGAGGGACAGTTAACGTAGAGACCCAGTACTTC	CASSLGGTVNVETQYF
TRBD2	TRBV10-3	TRBJ2-3	NA	TGTGCCATTAGACTAGCGCCAGAACGGGATACGCAGTATTTT	CAIRLAPERDTQYF